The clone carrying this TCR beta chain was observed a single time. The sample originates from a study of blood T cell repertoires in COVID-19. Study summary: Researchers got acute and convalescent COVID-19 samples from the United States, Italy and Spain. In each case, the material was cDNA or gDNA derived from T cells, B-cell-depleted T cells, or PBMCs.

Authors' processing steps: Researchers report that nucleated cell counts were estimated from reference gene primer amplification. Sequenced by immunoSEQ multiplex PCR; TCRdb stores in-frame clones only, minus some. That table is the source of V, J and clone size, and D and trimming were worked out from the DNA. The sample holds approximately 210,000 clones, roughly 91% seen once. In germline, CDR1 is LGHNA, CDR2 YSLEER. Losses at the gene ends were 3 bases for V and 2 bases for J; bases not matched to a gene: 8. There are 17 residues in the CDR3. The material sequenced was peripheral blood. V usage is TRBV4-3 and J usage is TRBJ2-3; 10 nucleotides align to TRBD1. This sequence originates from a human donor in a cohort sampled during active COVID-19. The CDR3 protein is CASSQPVGTGATDTQYF. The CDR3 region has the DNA TGCGCCAGCAGCCAGCCCGTCGGGACAGGGGCCACAGATACGCAGTATTTT.